This record looks at one T cell receptor beta chain sequence and its context. Germline V lookup: CDR1 MNHEY, CDR2 SMNVEV (reference sequence). Trimming took off 8 bases at V and 2 bases at J, with 14 bases between the two ends. The CDR3 loop spans 14 amino acids. The entry originates in a study of blood T cell repertoires in COVID-19. Across the whole study: COVID-19 samples, acute and convalescent, were from the United States, Italy and Spain. From T cells, B-cell-depleted T cells, or PBMCs came the material, which was cDNA or gDNA.

Study processing details: Amplified reference gene primers provided the basis for estimating nucleated cell counts. Generated by immunoSEQ multiplex PCR, the TCRdb table keeps only in-frame clones and is missing some. Clone size and V and J calls were adopted from that table, with D and trimming inferred from the DNA. The sample has about 200,000 clones, 70% to 90% seen once. This receptor was identified in a woman aged 80 or over with acute or convalescent COVID-19. The source material was peripheral blood. The V gene is TRBV27, the J gene TRBJ2-3; possibly TRBD1 for D (6 bases). The CDR3 sequence is CASPRDIVTDTQYF. CDR3 nucleotide sequence: TGTGCCAGCCCCCGGGACATAGTCACAGATACGCAGTATTTT.